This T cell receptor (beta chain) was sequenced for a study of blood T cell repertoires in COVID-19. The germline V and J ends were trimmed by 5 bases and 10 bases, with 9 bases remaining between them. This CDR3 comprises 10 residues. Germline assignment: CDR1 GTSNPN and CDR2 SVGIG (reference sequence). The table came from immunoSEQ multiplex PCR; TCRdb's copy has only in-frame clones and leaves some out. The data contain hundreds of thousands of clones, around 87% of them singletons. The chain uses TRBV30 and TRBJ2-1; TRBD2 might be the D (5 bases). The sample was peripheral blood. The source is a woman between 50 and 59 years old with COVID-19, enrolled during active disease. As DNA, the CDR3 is TGTGCCTGGGGGGAGCGGGAGCAGTTCTTC. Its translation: CAWGEREQFF.